Listed here are 27 T cell receptor beta chains from one sample, sequenced in a study of CD8 T cells in Susac syndrome. Reverse transcription of about 0.5 to 1 ug RNA used random hexamers. TCRdb reprocessed the immunoSEQ multiplex PCR reads with MiXCR, giving one entry per CDR3 protein. Of 250,000 to 300,000 distinct CDR3 sequences in the sample, approximately 81% are singletons; the top ten hold about 0.11%. Sequenced material: CD8+ T cells from PBMCs. The source of these receptors is a human donor with multiple sclerosis.

The chain joins TRBV5-1 to TRBJ2-7; D remains ambiguous. This CDR3 spans 14 amino acids. Trimming left V 0 bases short and J 2 bases short, with 9 bases between. From germline, CDR1 is SGHRS and CDR2 YFSETQ. The DNA for the CDR3 is TGCGCCAGCAGCTTGGAACATGGGGCCTACGAGCAGTACTTC. Residues: CASSLEHGAYEQYF. The full variable domain, completed using reference TRBV5-1 and TRBJ2-7, is KAGVTQTPRYLIKTRGQQVTLSCSPISGHRSVSWYQQTPGQGLQFLFEYFSETQRNKGNFPGRFSGRQFSNSRSEMNVSTLELGDSALYLCASSLEHGAYEQYFGPGTRLTVT.

This clonotype was detected a few times. CDR3 loop: CASSGLAGGTTQYF. DNA of the CDR3: TGTGCCAGCAGTGGACTAGCGGGAGGGACAACGCAGTATTTT. J is TRBJ2-3 and V is TRBV6-2 or TRBV6-3; 15 positions agree with TRBD2. V dropped 5 bases and J dropped 9; count of bases not matched to a gene: 3. CDR1 and CDR2 (germline): MNHEY, SVGEGT. CDR3 size: 14 residues.

The gene calls are TRBV27 and TRBJ2-7; 15 nucleotides match TRBD2. V dropped 8 bases and J dropped 4; count of bases not matched to a gene: 0. Germline CDR1 and CDR2: MNHEY and SMNVEV (reference sequence). This CDR3 contains 13 residues. The CDR3 loop is CASGLAGGYEQYF. Written as DNA, the CDR3 is TGTGCCAGCGGACTAGCGGGAGGGTACGAGCAGTACTTC.

This sequence joins TRBV13 and TRBJ2-2; D unclear. The CDR3 contains 15 residues. V was shortened by 1 base and J by 5 bases, with 11 bases between the two germline ends. Germline values: CDR1 PRHDT, CDR2 FYEKMQ (reference sequence). CDR3 coding DNA: TGTGCCAGCAGCTTAGTAGGACCTTTTACCGGGGAGCTGTTTTTT. This gives the protein CASSLVGPFTGELFF.

This chain connects TRBV10-3 to TRBJ2-7; D is possibly TRBD1 or TRBD2 (7 bases each). CDR3 size: 13 residues. Germline-derived CDR1 and CDR2 are ENHRY and SYGVKD. V lost 7 bases to trimming and J lost 4 bases, with 14 bases between them. The CDR3, as DNA: TGTGCCATCATGGGGGGGGACAGTTACGAGCAGTACTTC. It is translated as CAIMGGDSYEQYF.

The chain combines TRBV27 with TRBJ2-7, with 8 bases aligning to TRBD2. V lost 6 bases to trimming and J lost 4 bases; unmatched junction nucleotides: 8. Per the germline V gene, CDR1 is MNHEY and CDR2 is SMNVEV (reference sequence). The CDR3 is 14 amino acids. This CDR3 is CASSTPGLGYEQYF. CDR3 DNA sequence: TGTGCCAGCAGCACTCCGGGACTAGGGTACGAGCAGTACTTC.

This clonotype was recorded once. The chain couples TRBV27 to TRBJ1-1, with D unresolved. The CDR3 spans 12 residues. Trimming pared 0 bases from V and 9 bases from J, leaving 8 bases between. Germline lookup yields CDR1 MNHEY and CDR2 SMNVEV (reference sequence). The CDR3 loop is CASSLSGRKAFF. CDR3 DNA: TGTGCCAGCAGTTTATCCGGGCGGAAAGCTTTCTTT.

The gene calls are TRBV28 and TRBJ2-7; TRBD2 agrees at 12 bases. CDR1 is MDHEN, CDR2 SYDVKM, per germline. This CDR3 comprises 15 residues. V dropped 4 bases and J dropped 4; count of bases not matched to a gene: 5. The CDR3 loop is CASSYGLAGMYEQYF. The CDR3, as DNA: TGTGCCAGCAGTTATGGACTAGCGGGAATGTACGAGCAGTACTTC.

This clonotype was seen a single time. This chain joins TRBV28 and TRBJ1-1; D gene ambiguous. V was cut by 6 bases and J by 5 bases, with 7 bases left in between. The CDR3 spans 11 residues. Germline CDR1 is MDHEN and CDR2 is SYDVKM. The CDR3 loop reads CASSITTEAFF. The CDR3 coding sequence is TGTGCCAGCAGCATCACGACTGAAGCTTTCTTT.

This clonotype was seen only once. V and J are TRBV5-1 and TRBJ2-1; perhaps TRBD2 as D (6 bases). This CDR3 is 14 amino acids long. V dropped 3 bases and J dropped 4 bases, with 11 bases sitting between them. Germline CDR1 SGHRS, CDR2 YFSETQ. CDR3 in amino acids: CASSSSTSYNEQFF. The CDR3 region has the DNA TGCGCCAGCAGCTCCTCGACTAGTTACAATGAGCAGTTCTTC.

The chain links TRBV20-1 to TRBJ2-7; D perhaps matches TRBD2 (5 bases). Trimming removed 2 bases from V and 2 bases from J, with 10 bases in between. Looked up from germline, CDR1 is DFQATT and CDR2 is SNEGSKA (reference sequence). This CDR3 contains 13 residues. This CDR3 is CSARRGDAYEQYF. CDR3 DNA sequence: TGCAGTGCTAGACGGGGAGATGCCTACGAGCAGTACTTC.

The rearrangement joins TRBV27 to TRBJ2-7; TRBD1 matches 8 bases. J gave up 3 bases and V 5 bases, and 3 bases lay outside the gene matches. Germline V CDR1 and CDR2: MNHEY, SMNVEV (reference sequence). This CDR3 has 13 amino acids. The CDR3 DNA sequence: TGTGCCAGCAGTCGGGACAGGCACTACGAGCAGTACTTC. This gives the protein CASSRDRHYEQYF.

The rearrangement uses TRBV3-1 and TRBJ2-7; D call uncertain. Germline CDR1 is LGHDT and CDR2 is YNNKEL (reference sequence). The CDR3 runs 13 residues. V lost 1 base and J 7 bases, leaving 11 bases between the germline ends. The CDR3 region has the DNA TGTGCCAGCAGCCAAGGGTCAAGTTGGGAGCAGTACTTC. It codes for CASSQGSSWEQYF.

This rearrangement joins TRBV14 to TRBJ1-5; no reliable D call. V was pared by 3 bases and J by 3 bases, with 15 bases between. CDR1 SGHDN and CDR2 FVKESK come from the germline V gene. The CDR3 runs 16 residues. CDR3 in DNA: TGTGCCAGCAGCCAGAGACATGCTGGCGTCAATCAGCCCCAGCATTTT. Its translation: CASSQRHAGVNQPQHF.

The gene calls are TRBV9 and TRBJ2-2, with unresolved D. The CDR3 runs 16 residues. Germline V gene lookup returns CDR1 SGDLS and CDR2 YYNGEE. V was cut by 0 bases and J by 0 bases, with 9 bases left in between. The CDR3 region has the DNA TGTGCCAGCAGCGTAGAGAGCTTGGCGAACACCGGGGAGCTGTTTTTT. As protein: CASSVESLANTGELFF.

This chain joins TRBV5-1 and TRBJ2-7, with TRBD2 matching 9 bases. Unmatched junction bases numbered 8, after V lost 1 base and J lost 9 bases. The CDR3 runs 14 residues. Germline lookup yields CDR1 SGHRS and CDR2 YFSETQ. CDR3: CASSLRREGHGQYF. CDR3 bases: TGCGCCAGCAGCTTGAGGCGGGAGGGCCATGGGCAGTACTTC.

DNA of the CDR3: TGTGCCAGCAGCTATACAGAAAGCGGGAGCGGCTACGAGCAGTACTTC. It specifies CASSYTESGSGYEQYF. This chain links TRBV11-2 with TRBJ2-7; 8 bases agree with TRBD2. CDR3 size: 16 residues. V shed 4 bases, J shed 3 bases, and the junction held 11 bases outside the gene matches. Looked up from germline, CDR1 is SGHAT and CDR2 is FQNNGV.

V and J are TRBV29-1 and TRBJ1-2; 11 bases are a match to TRBD1. This CDR3 contains 13 residues. The germline CDR1 and CDR2 sequences are SQVTM and ANQGSEA. Germline trimming cut 6 bases from V and 5 bases from J; bases unmatched to any gene: 5. In DNA form, the CDR3 reads TGCAGCGTGGACAGGGGGCGCTTGTATGGCTACACCTTC. As protein: CSVDRGRLYGYTF.

This clonotype was counted a few times. This chain links TRBV6-1 with TRBJ1-1; 7 bases fit TRBD1. The V gene's germline CDR1 is MNHNS and CDR2 SASEGT. Trimming cost V 6 bases and J 4 bases; bases outside gene matches: 5. The CDR3 has 13 amino acids. The CDR3, as DNA: TGTGCCAGCAGCGACGACAGGGCCACTGAAGCTTTCTTT. It translates to CASSDDRATEAFF.

This clonotype has only one observation. V is TRBV6-6 and J is TRBJ2-7; 8 bases line up with TRBD2. After removal of 8 bases from V and 2 bases from J, the junction contained 14 bases not matched to a gene. CDR1 is MNHNY and CDR2 is SVGAGI in the germline V gene (reference sequence). This CDR3 spans 16 amino acids. The CDR3 region is CASSSPSGSPPYEQYF. The DNA of the CDR3 is TGTGCCAGCTCCTCTCCGAGCGGGAGCCCTCCCTACGAGCAGTACTTC.

The chain employs TRBV20-1 and TRBJ2-1; D is ambiguous. Trimming stripped 1 base from V and 1 base from J, with 14 bases between. Germline V gene sequence: CDR1 DFQATT, CDR2 SNEGSKA (reference sequence). The CDR3 contains 16 residues. CDR3 bases: TGCAGTGCTAGAGTTCTGGTCGGCGAATCCTACAATGAGCAGTTCTTC. Its translation is CSARVLVGESYNEQFF.

The V and J genes are TRBV9 and TRBJ2-5, with D unclear. In germline, CDR1 is SGDLS, CDR2 YYNGEE. The CDR3 contains 16 residues. V was shortened by 3 bases and J by 5 bases, with 20 bases between the two germline ends. CDR3 nucleotide sequence: TGTGCCAGCAGCGCCCTAGGTCAACCCCTGCGTGAGACCCAGTACTTC. This encodes CASSALGQPLRETQYF.

This chain's CDR3 is CASSLNSDGFYEQYF. In DNA, the CDR3 is TGTGCCAGCAGCCTTAACTCGGACGGGTTCTACGAGCAGTACTTC. This chain uses TRBV11-3 with TRBJ2-7; no definite D call. In germline, CDR1 is SGHNT, CDR2 YENEEA. The CDR3 runs to 15 residues. V lost 5 bases, J lost 3 bases, and 17 bases lay in between.

V usage is TRBV16 and J usage is TRBJ1-3; D unresolved. CDR3 length: 13 amino acids. Per germline, CDR1 KGHSY and CDR2 FQNENV. V gave up 4 bases and J gave up 2 bases, with 6 bases separating them. The CDR3 coding sequence is TGTGCCAGCAGCCTCTCCCCTGGAAACACCATATATTTT. Translation gives CASSLSPGNTIYF.

The chain uses TRBV5-6 and TRBJ1-1, with D possibly matching TRBD1 (6 bases). The CDR3 is 15 amino acids. Trimming cost V 4 bases and J 5 bases, with 18 bases left between them. The germline V gene has CDR1 SGHDT and CDR2 YYEEEE. CDR3 loop: CASSMGGPVMTEAFF. In nucleotides, the CDR3 is TGTGCCAGCAGCATGGGGGGCCCGGTGATGACTGAAGCTTTCTTT.

The chain employs TRBV24-1 and TRBJ1-2; D is unclear. Trimming stripped 3 bases from V and 7 bases from J, with 14 bases between. The germline CDR1 and CDR2 sequences are KGHDR and SFDVKD. The length of the CDR3 is 14 residues. In DNA form, the CDR3 reads TGTGCCACCAGTGATCTGGACCGAGGCGCTGGCTACACCTTC. Translated: CATSDLDRGAGYTF.

The rearrangement uses TRBV7-8 and TRBJ2-2, with D uncertain. The ends were cut back, 10 bases at V and 4 bases at J, with 19 bases in the middle. Looked up from germline, CDR1 is SGHVS and CDR2 is FQNEAQ. The CDR3 has 15 residues. The CDR3 DNA follows: TGTGCCACTCACCGGCAGGTGTCATCCACCGGGGAGCTGTTTTTT. This translates into CATHRQVSSTGELFF.